The next 8 T cell receptor beta chains were all read from a single sample in a study of T cells after yellow fever vaccination. TCRdb ran MiXCR on the 5' RACE reads and lists one entry per CDR3 protein. The table has around 100,000 distinct CDR3 sequences, approximately 8.4% seen once. Sample: CD8+ T cells sorted from PBMCs, taken 45 days after the yellow fever booster vaccination. These TCRs come from a man in his thirties or forties who received the YFV17D yellow fever vaccine.

This clonotype has a handful of counts. The chain employs TRBV2 and TRBJ2-7, with unresolved D. Trimming cost V 6 bases and J 3 bases, with 15 bases left between them. The CDR3 has 14 residues. CDR1 and CDR2 (germline): SNHLY, FYNNEI. CDR3 in DNA: TGTGCCAGCAGGGACCCGGGTTCCGGCTACGAGCAGTACTTC. Its translation: CASRDPGSGYEQYF.

This clonotype was counted many times. The rearrangement links TRBV27 to TRBJ2-7; weak D call: TRBD1 (6 bases). The CDR3 length is 15 residues. V shed 0 bases and J shed 4 bases, with 13 bases lying between them. CDR1 and CDR2 from the germline V gene are MNHEY and SMNVEV (reference sequence). In nucleotides, the CDR3 is TGTGCCAGCAGTTTATCGTGGGGGCGTACTTACGAGCAGTACTTC. Its translation is CASSLSWGRTYEQYF.

The rearrangement uses TRBV20-1 and TRBJ1-5; 7 bases are a match to TRBD1. Unmatched junction bases numbered 5, after V lost 6 bases and J lost 0 bases. Germline lookup yields CDR1 DFQATT and CDR2 SNEGSKA (reference sequence). The CDR3 covers 14 residues. CDR3 DNA: TGCAGTGCCAAGACAGGGATTAGCAATCAGCCCCAGCATTTT. Protein: CSAKTGISNQPQHF.

The rearrangement joins TRBV20-1 to TRBJ2-5; D unclear. Trimming removed 5 bases from V and 0 bases from J, with 7 bases in between. This CDR3 comprises 12 residues. Germline V CDR1 and CDR2: DFQATT, SNEGSKA (reference sequence). CDR3 in amino acids: CSADGHQETQYF. The CDR3 nucleotides read TGCAGTGCTGATGGCCACCAAGAGACCCAGTACTTC.

At least ten counts were recorded for this clonotype. V usage is TRBV20-1 and J usage is TRBJ2-1; D not resolved. The CDR3 runs 15 residues. Trimming took off 3 bases at V and 6 bases at J, with 18 bases between the two ends. In germline, CDR1 is DFQATT, CDR2 SNEGSKA (reference sequence). The CDR3 region is CSARMVGGSFNEQFF. In DNA, the CDR3 is TGCAGTGCTAGGATGGTTGGTGGTAGTTTCAATGAGCAGTTCTTC.

This clonotype was found many times. V is TRBV27 and J is TRBJ1-3, with 10 positions matching TRBD1. CDR3 length: 18 amino acids. The V gene's germline CDR1 is MNHEY and CDR2 SMNVEV (reference sequence). Losses at the gene ends were 4 bases for V and 2 bases for J; bases not matched to a gene: 11. CDR3 nucleotide sequence: TGTGCCAGCAGTTCTTCCGGGACAGGGGAGGAACCTGGAAACACCATATATTTT. Its protein product is CASSSSGTGEEPGNTIYF.

In its sample, this clonotype was seen many times. This chain uses TRBV24-1 with TRBJ2-2, with TRBD1 matching over 7 bases. V shed 3 bases and J 0 bases; nucleotides not matched to a gene: 9. Per germline, CDR1 KGHDR and CDR2 SFDVKD. This CDR3 has 18 residues. The CDR3 bases are TGTGCCACCAGTGATCGACAGGGAATCTCGGCGAACACCGGGGAGCTGTTTTTT. As protein: CATSDRQGISANTGELFF.

This clonotype was recorded a few times. V is TRBV20-1 and J is TRBJ2-1; 7 nucleotides agree with TRBD2. CDR1 and CDR2 from the germline V gene are DFQATT and SNEGSKA (reference sequence). This CDR3 has 15 residues. V lost 5 bases and J lost 8; bases outside the gene matches: 15. The chain's CDR3 is CSAPTSSGVFDEQFF. The DNA for the CDR3 is TGCAGTGCTCCTACTTCCAGCGGGGTTTTCGATGAGCAGTTCTTC.